This section outlines one TCR beta chain sequence together with its context. This entry is derived from a study of T cell changes during pregnancy in multiple sclerosis. The CDR3 covers 14 residues. Germline CDR1 GTSNPN, CDR2 SVGIG (reference sequence). V dropped 1 base and J dropped 4 bases, with 13 bases sitting between them. Data came from immunoSEQ multiplex PCR; TCRdb stores just in-frame clones and leaves some out. The data contain about 67,000 clones, about 91% of them seen just once; the ten biggest clones take up around 1.6%. The V and J genes are TRBV30 and TRBJ1-1, with D perhaps matching TRBD1 (5 bases). The material was peripheral blood, obtained after pregnancy. This TCR was recovered from a female donor with multiple sclerosis, enrolled in a pregnancy study. CDR3 region: CAWSGWGLGTEAFF. The CDR3, as DNA: TGTGCCTGGAGTGGATGGGGCCTGGGCACTGAAGCTTTCTTT.